The 25 T cell receptor beta chains presented below share a single source sample, sequenced in a study of technical replicates of blood from four donors (TCRdb year 2017). Libraries were prepared through the immunoSEQ multiplex PCR assay. TCRdb re-hosts the immuneACCESS table, in-frame sequences only. Its copies lack some clones; in the studies checked, an unresolved V gene accounts for under half of them, and the cause for the rest is not known. This sample holds about 75,000 clones; around 97% were observed only once. The top ten hold 0.18% of the sample. Sequencing was performed on T cells isolated from PBMCs. These receptors all come from a human donor in good health.

The V call is TRBV9, the J call TRBJ1-1; D possibly corresponds to TRBD1 (5 bases). The germline gives CDR1 SGDLS, CDR2 YYNGEE. This CDR3 spans 12 amino acids. The V end was cut by 3 bases, the J end by 7 bases, with 10 bases between. The DNA for the CDR3 is TGTGCCAGCAGCGGGATTAGGGGTGAAGCTTTCTTT. Translated: CASSGIRGEAFF.

This chain joins TRBV5-4 and TRBJ2-7, with TRBD2 identical over 7 bases. Germline CDR1 SGHNT, CDR2 YYREEE (reference sequence). The CDR3 is 13 amino acids. Trimming removed 5 bases from V and 7 bases from J; junction bases left unmatched: 9. CDR3 residues: CASSQPGLREQYF. The CDR3 coding sequence is TGTGCCAGCAGTCAGCCGGGACTAAGGGAGCAGTACTTC.

The table lists this clone with a count of one. This chain's CDR3 is CASTRQGMLYGYTF. CDR3 in DNA: TGTGCCAGCACACGTCAGGGGATGCTTTATGGCTACACCTTC. This rearrangement joins TRBV5-6 to TRBJ1-2; maybe TRBD1 (6 bases). The CDR3 is 14 amino acids. V was trimmed by 6 bases and J by 5 bases, leaving 17 bases between them. Per germline, CDR1 SGHDT and CDR2 YYEEEE.

Here the CDR3 reads CASSPTNRGELFF. CDR3 in DNA: TGTGCCAGCAGCCCAACTAACCGAGGGGAGCTGTTTTTT. The chain has TRBV7-9 and TRBJ2-2, with unresolved D. Per germline, CDR1 SEHNR and CDR2 FQNEAQ (reference sequence). The length of the CDR3 is 13 residues. V shed 5 bases and J shed 8 bases, with 12 bases lying between them.

The rearrangement joins TRBV10-3 to TRBJ2-6; D is possibly TRBD2 (6 bases). The V and J ends lost 0 bases and 2 bases respectively, with 11 bases between them. Germline-derived CDR1 and CDR2 are ENHRY and SYGVKD. The CDR3 sequence is 17 residues long. The CDR3 DNA follows: TGTGCCATCAGTGAGTCGCGGGGTGGACCTGGGGCCAACGTCCTGACTTTC. It specifies CAISESRGGPGANVLTF.

V is TRBV19 and J is TRBJ2-7, with 7 nucleotides matching TRBD2. There are 14 residues in the CDR3. Trimming at V came to 8 bases and at J to 4 bases, leaving 11 bases not matched to a gene. Germline CDR1 LNHDA, CDR2 SQIVND (reference sequence). This CDR3 is CASSRAGRGYEQYF. CDR3 DNA sequence: TGTGCCAGTTCTAGAGCGGGGCGGGGGTACGAGCAGTACTTC.

The chain has TRBV28 and TRBJ2-7, with TRBD1 as a possible D gene (6 bases). V was cut by 6 bases and J by 2 bases, with 14 bases left in between. Germline V gene lookup returns CDR1 MDHEN and CDR2 SYDVKM. The CDR3 consists of 14 residues. The CDR3 DNA follows: TGTGCCAGCAGGACCCGACAGGTAACCTACGAGCAGTACTTC. Translated: CASRTRQVTYEQYF.

The rearrangement joins TRBV7-6 to TRBJ2-2, with 7 nucleotides matching TRBD1. J was trimmed by 1 base and V by 4 bases; bases with no gene match: 3. Germline CDR1 SGHVS, CDR2 FNYEAQ. The CDR3 contains 15 residues. CDR3 coding DNA: TGTGCCAGCAGCTGGCACAGGGGGAACACCGGGGAGCTGTTTTTT. Protein: CASSWHRGNTGELFF.

CDR3 nucleotide sequence: TGTGCCAGCAGCCGTACTCCGGGGGGGCATACAGATACGCAGTATTTT. Its translation is CASSRTPGGHTDTQYF. The rearrangement links TRBV11-2 to TRBJ2-3, with 8 bases that match TRBD2. J lost 3 bases, V lost 5 bases, and 10 bases had no gene match. The CDR3 has 16 amino acids. Germline CDR1 SGHAT, CDR2 FQNNGV.

The chain couples TRBV9 to TRBJ1-2; 7 bases map to TRBD1. This CDR3 has 13 residues. Looked up from germline, CDR1 is SGDLS and CDR2 is YYNGEE. Unmatched junction bases numbered 7, after V lost 4 bases and J lost 7 bases. The DNA for the CDR3 is TGTGCCAGCAGCTTCAACAGGGGTAGTGGCTACACCTTC. Its translation: CASSFNRGSGYTF.

The J gene is TRBJ1-3, the V gene TRBV28; TRBD1 might be the D (5 bases). CDR3 length: 16 amino acids. The V gene lost 0 bases and the J gene lost 0 bases, with 9 bases spanning the gap. Germline V lookup: CDR1 MDHEN, CDR2 SYDVKM. The CDR3: CASSLWVGGSGNTIYF. In DNA, the CDR3 is TGTGCCAGCAGTTTATGGGTCGGGGGCTCTGGAAACACCATATATTTT.

The chain recombines TRBV9 with TRBJ2-5, with D possibly being TRBD2 (7 bases). CDR3 length: 18 residues. Germline V gene data show CDR1 as SGDLS and CDR2 as YYNGEE. V shed 8 bases and J shed 1 base, with 27 bases lying between them. The CDR3 loop reads CARHGRGPPQAFQETQYF. DNA for the CDR3: TGTGCCAGACACGGGCGGGGGCCTCCCCAAGCTTTCCAAGAGACCCAGTACTTC.

The CDR3 DNA reads TGTGCCAGCAGCCGGACTAGCGGGAGGTCCACCGGGGAGCTGTTTTTT. This codes for CASSRTSGRSTGELFF. J is TRBJ2-2 and V is TRBV13; 14 positions agree with TRBD2. Germline CDR1 PRHDT, CDR2 FYEKMQ (reference sequence). Trimming at V came to 5 bases and at J to 4 bases, leaving 3 bases not matched to a gene. CDR3 length: 16 amino acids.

This clone has a single count. The J gene is TRBJ2-7, the V gene TRBV6-1; D is possibly TRBD2 (5 bases). The CDR3 runs to 13 residues. V was trimmed by 1 base and J by 4 bases, leaving 8 bases between them. Germline CDR1 and CDR2: MNHNS and SASEGT. This chain's CDR3 is CASSEGELYEQYF. In nucleotides, the CDR3 is TGTGCCAGCAGTGAAGGGGAGTTATACGAGCAGTACTTC.

The chain uses TRBV5-4 and TRBJ2-2; D possibly corresponds to TRBD2 (5 bases). The CDR3 sequence is 16 residues long. Between the trimmed V and J ends, which lost 0 bases and 7 bases, there was a span of 16 bases. Germline-derived CDR1 and CDR2 are SGHNT and YYREEE (reference sequence). CDR3 sequence reads: CASSLGTLGSGGELFF. The CDR3 coding sequence is TGTGCCAGCAGCTTGGGGACTTTGGGTAGTGGCGGGGAGCTGTTTTTT.

In DNA form, the CDR3 reads TGCGCCAGCAGCTTTGAGACAGGGCCCACAGATACGCAGTATTTT. Translating gives CASSFETGPTDTQYF. The gene calls are TRBV5-1 and TRBJ2-3, with 7 bases aligning to TRBD1. V dropped 2 bases and J dropped 2; count of bases not matched to a gene: 5. Germline CDR1 reads SGHRS; CDR2 reads YFSETQ. This CDR3 spans 15 amino acids.

In this sample, this clone turned up a few times. The chain employs TRBV7-8 and TRBJ1-1; 7 bases are a match to TRBD1. J lost 1 base, V lost 6 bases, and 14 bases had no gene match. The CDR3 is 17 amino acids. Germline CDR1 reads SGHVS; CDR2 reads FQNEAQ. The CDR3 nucleotides read TGTGCCAGCAGTTGGAGGGGGACAGTCCAGTGGAACACTGAAGCTTTCTTT. This gives the protein CASSWRGTVQWNTEAFF.

The chain is built from TRBV6-1 and TRBJ2-1, with TRBD1 matching 11 bases. CDR1 and CDR2 from the germline V gene are MNHNS and SASEGT. V lost 2 bases and J lost 7; bases outside the gene matches: 13. The CDR3 sequence is 18 residues long. The CDR3: CASSERGTGGLIFNEQFF. In nucleotides, the CDR3 is TGTGCCAGCAGTGAACGTGGGACAGGGGGATTAATTTTTAATGAGCAGTTCTTC.

On this clone itself: One junction end disagrees with the germline gene, perhaps due to a read error. The CDR3 bases are TGCGCCAGCAGCCCAACAGGGGCTTATAGTTCACCCCTCCACTTT. It specifies CASSPTGAYSSPLHF. This rearrangement joins TRBV4-1 to TRBJ1-6; 7 bases align to TRBD1. Looked up from germline, CDR1 is MGHRA and CDR2 is YSYEKL. The CDR3 consists of 15 residues.

V and J are TRBV9 and TRBJ2-7; 12 positions agree with TRBD2. CDR3 length: 16 amino acids. After removal of 4 bases from V and 0 bases from J, the junction contained 5 bases not matched to a gene. The V gene's germline CDR1 is SGDLS and CDR2 YYNGEE. In nucleotides, the CDR3 is TGTGCCAGCAGCTTGGGACTAGCGGGCGCCTCCTACGAGCAGTACTTC. Encoded protein: CASSLGLAGASYEQYF.

The V gene is TRBV7-2, the J gene TRBJ2-7; 9 bases are shared with TRBD1. The J segment lost 2 bases and the V segment lost 4 bases, leaving 6 bases of the junction unmatched. The germline V gene has CDR1 SGHTA and CDR2 FQGNSA. The CDR3 consists of 15 residues. The CDR3 loop is CASSSLRTGAYEQYF. CDR3 bases: TGTGCCAGCAGCTCACTCCGGACAGGGGCCTACGAGCAGTACTTC.

This clone has only a few counts. This chain joins TRBV11-3 and TRBJ2-7; no reliable D call. There are 13 residues in the CDR3. Germline V gene lookup returns CDR1 SGHNT and CDR2 YENEEA. Trimming took 4 bases from V and 2 from J, leaving 9 bases between them. Here the CDR3 DNA reads TGTGCCAGCAGCTCCTCGAGTACCTACGAGCAGTACTTC. Its translation is CASSSSSTYEQYF.

This clone showed up just a few times. The J gene is TRBJ1-1, the V gene TRBV6-6, with D tentatively TRBD1 (5 bases). CDR1 and CDR2 from the germline V gene are MNHNY and SVGAGI (reference sequence). Trimming left V 9 bases short and J 0 bases short, with 17 bases between. The CDR3 has 15 residues. CDR3 DNA sequence: TGTGCCAGTGGTAAGCGGGGCGGGATGAACACTGAAGCTTTCTTT. The encoded protein is CASGKRGGMNTEAFF.

About this clone itself: Other nucleotide sequences from this sample produce the same CDR3. CDR3 loop: CASSDRLAGSYSGANVLTF. DNA of the CDR3: TGTGCCAGCAGTGACCGACTAGCGGGCTCATACTCTGGGGCCAACGTCCTGACTTTC. This chain joins TRBV5-4 and TRBJ2-6; 10 positions agree with TRBD2. The length of the CDR3 is 19 residues. The V gene end was trimmed by 5 bases and the J gene end by 0 bases; junction bases not matched to a gene: 11. Germline lookup yields CDR1 SGHNT and CDR2 YYREEE (reference sequence).

The chain recombines TRBV5-6 with TRBJ2-2; D uncertain. CDR1 is SGHDT, CDR2 YYEEEE, per germline. The CDR3 runs 16 residues. Trimming shortened V by 1 base and J by 1 base, and 11 bases separated the two germline ends. CDR3: CASSLRFSGNTGELFF. As DNA, the CDR3 is TGTGCCAGCAGCTTGCGCTTCTCCGGGAACACCGGGGAGCTGTTTTTT.